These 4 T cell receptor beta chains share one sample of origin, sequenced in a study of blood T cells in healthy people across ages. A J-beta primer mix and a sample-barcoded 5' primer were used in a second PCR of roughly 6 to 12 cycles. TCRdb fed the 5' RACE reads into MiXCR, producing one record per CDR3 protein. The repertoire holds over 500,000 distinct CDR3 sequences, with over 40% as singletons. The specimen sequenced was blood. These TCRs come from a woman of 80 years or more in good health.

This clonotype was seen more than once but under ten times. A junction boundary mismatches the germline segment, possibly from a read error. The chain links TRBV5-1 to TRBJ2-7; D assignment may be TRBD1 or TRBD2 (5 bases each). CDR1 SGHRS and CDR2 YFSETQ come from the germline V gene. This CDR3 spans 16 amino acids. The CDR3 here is CASSLVLEGSSYEQYF. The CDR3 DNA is TGCGCCAGCAGCTTGGTACTAGAGGGGAGCTCCTACGAGCAGTACTTT.

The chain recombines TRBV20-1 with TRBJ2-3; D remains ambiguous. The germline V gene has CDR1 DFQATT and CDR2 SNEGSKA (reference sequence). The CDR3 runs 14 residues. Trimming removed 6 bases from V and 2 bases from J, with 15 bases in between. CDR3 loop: CSAPPRISTDTQYF. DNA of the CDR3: TGCAGTGCCCCTCCCCGGATCTCCACAGATACGCAGTATTTT.

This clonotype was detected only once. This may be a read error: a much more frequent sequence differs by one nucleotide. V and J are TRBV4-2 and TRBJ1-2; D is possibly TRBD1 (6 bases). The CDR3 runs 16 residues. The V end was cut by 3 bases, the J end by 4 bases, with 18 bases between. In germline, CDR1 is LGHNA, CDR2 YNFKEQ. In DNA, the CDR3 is TGTGCCAGCAGCCAGGGTACGGACAGATATACCTATGGCTACACCTTC. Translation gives CASSQGTDRYTYGYTF.

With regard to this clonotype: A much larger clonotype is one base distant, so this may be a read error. The CDR3 spells CSARTSADAQYF. The CDR3 bases are TGCAGCGCACGGACTAGCGCCGATGCGCAGTATTTT. This chain links TRBV29-1 with TRBJ2-3, with 9 nucleotides matching TRBD2. Germline-derived CDR1 and CDR2 are SQVTM and ANQGSEA. The junction had 9 bases not matched to a gene; V was cut back by 7 bases and J by 10 bases. This CDR3 comprises 12 residues.